The next 5 T cell receptor beta chains were all read from a single sample in a study of cytomegalovirus exposure and HLA in healthy donors. In the PCR, 60 Vbeta and 13 Jbeta primers were used. The method was immunoSEQ multiplex PCR; TCRdb's version includes in-frame clones alone and lacks a portion of them. Of more than 95,000 clones in the sample, about 80% were seen once. The specimen was PBMCs. All receptors derive from a man aged 55 to 70 in good health and CMV-seropositive.

Remarks on this clone: A read error may account for a junction end that differs from germline. This chain joins TRBV9 and TRBJ2-7, with 10 bases identical to TRBD2. CDR3 length: 12 amino acids. Germline CDR1 SGDLS, CDR2 YYNGEE. The CDR3 spells CASSIMGLAGDF. The CDR3 coding sequence is TGTGCCAGCAGCATCATGGGGCTAGCGGGGGACTTC.

This clone was detected only a few times. V is TRBV2 and J is TRBJ1-2; TRBD1 agrees at 12 bases. Germline V gene data show CDR1 as SNHLY and CDR2 as FYNNEI. CDR3 size: 18 residues. Losses at the gene ends were 0 bases for V and 8 bases for J; bases not matched to a gene: 13. DNA for the CDR3: TGTGCCAGCAGTGAAGCGCTTCACGGGACAGGGGGCCGAGGGGGCTACACCTTC. It is translated as CASSEALHGTGGRGGYTF.

This chain joins TRBV18 and TRBJ2-5; 7 positions agree with TRBD1. Trimming took 5 bases from V and 5 from J; bases not matched to a gene: 11. Germline CDR1 is KGHSH and CDR2 is LQKENI. This CDR3 comprises 15 residues. The CDR3: CASSTTGTEPETQYF. The CDR3 DNA reads as TGTGCCAGCTCAACTACCGGGACAGAGCCCGAGACCCAGTACTTC.

The chain employs TRBV5-4 and TRBJ2-6, with TRBD1 matching over 8 bases. Trimming removed 1 base from V and 4 bases from J; junction bases left unmatched: 4. Germline V gene lookup returns CDR1 SGHNT and CDR2 YYREEE (reference sequence). The CDR3 runs 16 residues. The DNA for the CDR3 is TGTGCCAGCAGCTTGCAGGGGGCGAGAGGGGCCAACGTCCTGACTTTC. Amino acids: CASSLQGARGANVLTF.

The chain recombines TRBV15 with TRBJ2-5; TRBD2 aligns across 10 bases. V lost 1 base, J lost 3 bases, and 2 bases stayed unmatched. There are 15 residues in the CDR3. Germline assignment: CDR1 LNHNV and CDR2 YYDKDF (reference sequence). The CDR3 DNA reads TGTGCCACCAGCAGAGCCGGGACTAGCGAAGAGACCCAGTACTTC. Its translation: CATSRAGTSEETQYF.